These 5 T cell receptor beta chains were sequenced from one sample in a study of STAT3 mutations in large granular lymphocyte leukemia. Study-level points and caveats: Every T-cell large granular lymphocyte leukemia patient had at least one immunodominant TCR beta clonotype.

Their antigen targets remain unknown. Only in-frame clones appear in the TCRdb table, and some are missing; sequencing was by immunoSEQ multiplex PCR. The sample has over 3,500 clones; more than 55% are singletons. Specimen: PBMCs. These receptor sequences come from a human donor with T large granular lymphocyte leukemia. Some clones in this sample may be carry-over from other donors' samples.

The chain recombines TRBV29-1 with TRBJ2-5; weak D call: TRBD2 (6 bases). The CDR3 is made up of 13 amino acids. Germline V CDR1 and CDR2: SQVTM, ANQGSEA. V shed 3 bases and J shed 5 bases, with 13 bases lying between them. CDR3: CSVDMGLLETQYF. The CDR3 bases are TGCAGCGTTGATATGGGACTCCTGGAGACCCAGTACTTC.

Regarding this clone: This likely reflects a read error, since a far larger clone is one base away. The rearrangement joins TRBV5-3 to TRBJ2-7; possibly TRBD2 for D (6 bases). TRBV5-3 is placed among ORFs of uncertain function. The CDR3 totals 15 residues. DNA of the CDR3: TGTGCCAGCAGCTTGGGGTGGGACTTCGGGTACGAGCAGTACTTC. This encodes CASSLGWDFGYEQYF.

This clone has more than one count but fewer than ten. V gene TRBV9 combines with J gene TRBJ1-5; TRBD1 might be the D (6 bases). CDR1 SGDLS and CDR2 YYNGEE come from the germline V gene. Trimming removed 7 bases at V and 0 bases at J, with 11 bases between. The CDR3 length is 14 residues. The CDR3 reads CASGTHDSNQPQHF. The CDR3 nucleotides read TGTGCCAGCGGGACACATGATAGCAATCAGCCCCAGCATTTT.

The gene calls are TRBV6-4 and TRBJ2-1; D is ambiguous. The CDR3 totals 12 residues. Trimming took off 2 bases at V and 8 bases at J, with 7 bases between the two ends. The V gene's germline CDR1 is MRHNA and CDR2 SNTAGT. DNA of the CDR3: TGTGCCAGCAGTGACCGGTGCGATGAGCAGTTCTTC. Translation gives CASSDRCDEQFF.

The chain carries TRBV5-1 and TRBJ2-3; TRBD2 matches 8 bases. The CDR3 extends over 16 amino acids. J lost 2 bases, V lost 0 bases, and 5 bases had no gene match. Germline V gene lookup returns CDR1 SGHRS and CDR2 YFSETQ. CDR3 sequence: CASSLAVAGSTDTQYF. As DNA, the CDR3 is TGCGCCAGCAGCTTGGCGGTAGCGGGGTCCACAGATACGCAGTATTTT.